This T cell receptor (beta chain) appears in the sequencing data of a study of T cell clonotyping in hematopoietic cell transplantation. The CDR3 length is 16 residues. The V gene end was trimmed by 3 bases and the J gene end by 0 bases; junction bases not matched to a gene: 5. Germline CDR1 reads SGHTS; CDR2 reads YDEGEE. Findings and caveats of the study: Broader posttransplant TCR repertoire diversity was predicted by graft donor and pretransplant recipient Inverse Simpson Index values.

Clones were read by immunoSEQ multiplex PCR, and TCRdb kept only the in-frame ones, dropping some. Of more than 4,500 clones listed, approximately 91% are singletons. This clone was seen a single time. Its antigen is still unknown. The receptor comes from a female patient aged 50-59 years who had an allogeneic stem cell transplant from a related donor, so the T cells may come from the graft donor. Some clones in this sample may be carry-over from other donors' samples. This material consisted of peripheral blood mononuclear cells, taken 100 days after allogeneic stem cell transplant. The chain recombines TRBV5-8 with TRBJ1-4; 7 bases align to TRBD1. CDR3: CASSWGDSSTNEKLFF. CDR3 DNA: TGTGCCAGCAGCTGGGGGGACAGTTCAACTAATGAAAAACTGTTTTTT.